One sample yielded the 30 T cell receptor beta chains listed below, sequenced in a study of post-analysis software for immune sequencing data (dated by TCRdb to about 2015). Study-level results and caveats: Four to six TRBV segments, including TRBV5-6, TRBV5-1 and TRBV20-1, were significantly more frequent in patients than controls.

Library generation was performed with PCR. The sequencer listed for this sample is Illumina HiSeq 2500. To reduce PCR and sequencing biases, unique molecular identifiers were incorporated into the TCR beta cDNA libraries. Using fastp at Q25 and MiXCR, TCRdb reprocessed the public reads and kept productive beta chains. Under each unique CDR3 protein, matching rows form one entry showing the most common genes and DNA. Counted in this sample were 750,000 to 950,000 distinct CDR3 sequences; around 53% of them appeared once. The biggest ten clones account for approximately 4.5% of the sample. These receptors have no identified antigens. Sequences were obtained from blood. These TCRs come from a girl aged 5-17 years with multiple sclerosis.

The V and J genes are TRBV27 and TRBJ2-7; 12 bases map to TRBD1. The germline CDR1 and CDR2 sequences are MNHEY and SMNVEV (reference sequence). The CDR3 spans 17 residues. The ends lost 2 bases at V and 0 bases at J; junction bases unmatched: 5. This chain's CDR3 is CASSLGTGGPSSYEQYF. The CDR3, as DNA: TGTGCCAGCAGTTTAGGGACAGGGGGCCCGAGCTCCTACGAGCAGTACTTC.

This clonotype was recorded a few times. The rearrangement uses TRBV6-5 and TRBJ2-5; TRBD2 matches 7 bases. Germline CDR1 reads MNHEY; CDR2 reads SVGAGI. The V gene end was trimmed by 8 bases and the J gene end by 1 base; junction bases not matched to a gene: 4. This CDR3 spans 13 amino acids. The CDR3 DNA sequence: TGTGCCAGCTACGGGACTACCCAAGAGACCCAGTACTTC. This codes for CASYGTTQETQYF.

V and J are TRBV2 and TRBJ2-7; 7 bases are a match to TRBD2. Germline V lookup: CDR1 SNHLY, CDR2 FYNNEI. The CDR3 has 18 residues. With 4 bases clipped from V and 0 bases from J, the junction kept 15 bases outside the gene matches. CDR3 loop: CASSVPSGGGSYSYEQYF. The CDR3 bases are TGTGCCAGCAGTGTCCCCTCTGGGGGAGGGTCATACTCCTACGAGCAGTACTTC.

This clonotype was found a few times. The CDR3 sequence: CASSRSSTFYGYTF. CDR3 DNA sequence: TGTGCCAGCAGTCGGTCCAGCACTTTCTATGGCTACACCTTC. The V call is TRBV12-3 or TRBV12-4, the J call TRBJ1-2; no clear D. The CDR3 length is 14 residues. V was cut by 5 bases and J by 4 bases, with 14 bases left in between.

V gene TRBV20-1 combines with J gene TRBJ1-2; the match to TRBD1 covers 8 bases. CDR1 is DFQATT, CDR2 SNEGSKA, per germline (reference sequence). The V segment lost 2 bases and the J segment 4 bases; nucleotides outside the gene matches: 9. The CDR3 consists of 15 residues. CDR3 sequence: CSARRTSDRGYGYTF. CDR3 bases: TGCAGTGCTAGACGTACGAGCGACAGGGGCTATGGCTACACCTTC.

This chain uses TRBV20-1 with TRBJ2-7; TRBD2 aligns across 11 bases. Looked up from germline, CDR1 is DFQATT and CDR2 is SNEGSKA (reference sequence). V gave up 4 bases and J gave up 5 bases; unmatched junction bases: 7. The CDR3 totals 14 residues. The CDR3 DNA sequence: TGCAGTGCTATTAGCGGGAGGGCCAGTCACGAGCAGTACTTC. It codes for CSAISGRASHEQYF.

This clonotype was picked up a small number of times. The rearrangement joins TRBV29-1 to TRBJ2-7; 7 positions agree with TRBD1. Germline values: CDR1 SQVTM, CDR2 ANQGSEA. The CDR3 consists of 14 residues. V lost 5 bases and J lost 3; bases outside the gene matches: 10. The CDR3 here is CSVQGQVTYYEQYF. The CDR3 region has the DNA TGCAGCGTTCAAGGACAGGTGACATACTACGAGCAGTACTTC.

CDR3 sequence: CSARGTGLPLDNEQYF. In nucleotides, the CDR3 is TGCAGTGCTAGAGGGACGGGACTCCCTCTTGACAATGAGCAGTACTTC. The chain links TRBV20-1 to TRBJ2-1, with D possibly matching TRBD2 (6 bases). The J call may be wrong; the DNA end is better matched by TRBJ2-7. Germline V gene data show CDR1 as DFQATT and CDR2 as SNEGSKA (reference sequence). This CDR3 is built from 16 residues.

This chain connects TRBV6-2 or TRBV6-3 to TRBJ2-1, with TRBD1 matching over 8 bases. V dropped 8 bases and J dropped 3; count of bases not matched to a gene: 9. CDR3 length equals 15 residues. CDR1 and CDR2 from the germline V gene are MNHEY and SVGEGT. The CDR3 sequence: CASCTTGVFYNEQFF. CDR3 nucleotides: TGTGCCAGCTGCACGACAGGGGTTTTCTACAATGAGCAGTTCTTC.

The DNA of the CDR3 is TGCGCCAGCAGCTTGGGAGGCCGGGCCGGCTATGGCTACACCTTC. Translating gives CASSLGGRAGYGYTF. The chain links TRBV5-1 to TRBJ1-2; D is uncertain. This CDR3 has 15 amino acids. Germline V CDR1 and CDR2: SGHRS, YFSETQ. Trimming pared 0 bases from V and 4 bases from J, leaving 13 bases between.

V usage is TRBV7-2 and J usage is TRBJ2-5; D remains unclear. The J call may be wrong; the DNA end is better matched by TRBJ2-7. CDR3 length: 14 residues. Germline-derived CDR1 and CDR2 are SGHTA and FQGNSA. CDR3: CASSAFIAPYEQYF. The CDR3 DNA sequence: TGTGCCAGCAGCGCATTCATAGCCCCCTACGAGCAGTACTTC.

V and J are TRBV5-8 and TRBJ2-5; maybe TRBD2 (5 bases). Looked up from germline, CDR1 is SGHTS and CDR2 is YDEGEE. Trimming shortened V by 5 bases and J by 4 bases, and 18 bases separated the two germline ends. The CDR3 runs to 15 residues. For the CDR3, the DNA is TGTGCCAGCAGGGTCCGAAGCGGAGCGAGAGAGACCCAGTACTTC. This codes for CASRVRSGARETQYF. Based on the CDR3 plus reference TRBV5-8 and TRBJ2-5, the full variable domain is EAGVTQSPTHLIKTRGQQATLRCSPISGHTSVYWYQQALGLGLQFLLWYDEGEERNRGNFPPRFSGRQFPNYSSELNVNALELEDSALYLCASRVRSGARETQYFGPGTRLLVL.

This clonotype was recorded a few times. V gene TRBV5-1 combines with J gene TRBJ2-7; D might be TRBD2 (7 bases). V was clipped by 4 bases and J by 4 bases, with 18 bases between them. Germline values: CDR1 SGHRS, CDR2 YFSETQ. The CDR3 is 15 residues long. The CDR3 protein is CASSPPSGGGYEQYF. The CDR3 DNA follows: TGCGCCAGCAGCCCTCCCTCGGGGGGCGGATACGAGCAGTACTTC. The full variable domain, its missing parts supplied by reference TRBV5-1 and TRBJ2-7, is KAGVTQTPRYLIKTRGQQVTLSCSPISGHRSVSWYQQTPGQGLQFLFEYFSETQRNKGNFPGRFSGRQFSNSRSEMNVSTLELGDSALYLCASSPPSGGGYEQYFGPGTRLTVT.

The chain has TRBV7-2 and TRBJ2-3; D possibly corresponds to TRBD1 (5 bases). Germline CDR1 and CDR2: SGHTA and FQGNSA. The ends were cut back, 0 bases at V and 5 bases at J, with 6 bases in the middle. This CDR3 has 13 amino acids. The CDR3 loop is CASSLAQGDTQYF. DNA of the CDR3: TGTGCCAGCAGCTTAGCGCAGGGAGATACGCAGTATTTT.

The chain employs TRBV7-2 and TRBJ1-5; TRBD1 matches 10 bases. The V segment lost 4 bases and the J segment 6 bases; nucleotides outside the gene matches: 9. Germline V gene sequence: CDR1 SGHTA, CDR2 FQGNSA. The CDR3 is 16 amino acids. CDR3 DNA sequence: TGTGCCAGCAGCTATGACAGGGGGCTTGCGACTCAGCCCCAGCATTTT. Its translation: CASSYDRGLATQPQHF.

Worth noting for this clonotype: Relative to the germline gene, one junction end is altered; a read error may explain this. The V and J genes are TRBV12-3 or TRBV12-4 and TRBJ2-1, with 9 bases lining up with TRBD1. There are 13 residues in the CDR3. CDR3 region: CTSSLGTGYEQFF. The CDR3 DNA follows: TGTACCAGCAGTCTGGGGACAGGGTATGAGCAGTTCTTC.

This chain connects TRBV7-9 to TRBJ1-2, with a weak D call TRBD1 (6 bases). Deletions cut 7 bases from V and 4 bases from J, with 13 bases between. This CDR3 region has 13 residues. CDR1 is SEHNR, CDR2 FQNEAQ, per germline (reference sequence). The CDR3 here is CASNNQGLYGYTF. CDR3 sequence (DNA): TGTGCCAGCAACAACCAGGGGCTCTATGGCTACACCTTC.

The V call is TRBV6-6, the J call TRBJ2-6; unclear D gene. CDR1 and CDR2 from the germline V gene are MNHNY and SVGAGI (reference sequence). The CDR3 spans 16 residues. The V end was cut by 0 bases, the J end by 2 bases, with 8 bases between. This chain's CDR3 is CASSYSPGAGANVLTF. Here the CDR3 DNA reads TGTGCCAGCAGTTACTCGCCCGGCGCTGGGGCCAACGTCCTGACTTTC.

The chain couples TRBV11-2 to TRBJ2-1; D uncertain. CDR3 length equals 15 residues. Germline CDR1 is SGHAT and CDR2 is FQNNGV. The V and J ends lost 5 bases and 3 bases respectively, with 14 bases between them. CDR3 residues: CASSDGVWGYNEQFF. In nucleotides, the CDR3 is TGTGCCAGCAGCGACGGCGTGTGGGGCTACAATGAGCAGTTCTTC.

CDR3 DNA sequence: TGTGCCAGCAGCTCGGGGGTCAGGGCTGGAAATCAGCCCCAGCATTTT. Its translation: CASSSGVRAGNQPQHF. The chain is built from TRBV7-2 and TRBJ1-5; D perhaps matches TRBD1 (5 bases). The CDR3 is 16 residues long. Germline CDR1 is SGHTA and CDR2 is FQGNSA. Trimming removed 4 bases from V and 4 bases from J, with 17 bases in between.

The chain carries TRBV4-1 and TRBJ2-1; 14 bases are a match to TRBD2. The CDR3 has 20 residues. Per the germline V gene, CDR1 is MGHRA and CDR2 is YSYEKL. V was clipped by 1 base and J by 2 bases; unmatched bases: 10. CDR3 loop: CASSQGPGLAGEPTYNEQFF. Here the CDR3 DNA reads TGCGCCAGCAGCCAAGGCCCGGGACTAGCGGGGGAGCCAACCTACAATGAGCAGTTCTTC.

This clonotype was observed a few times. The genes are TRBV12-3 or TRBV12-4 and TRBJ2-3, with D uncertain. The length of the CDR3 is 12 residues. V was trimmed by 6 bases and J by 5 bases, leaving 9 bases between them. The CDR3, as DNA: TGTGCCAGCAGATTCCGTAGAGATACGCAGTATTTT. It codes for CASRFRRDTQYF.

V and J are TRBV7-3 and TRBJ2-7; no reliable D call. The CDR3 is made up of 13 amino acids. CDR1 is SGHTA, CDR2 FQGTGA, per germline. With 5 bases removed from V and 0 bases from J, the gap between germline ends came to 8 bases. The CDR3 region is CASSPPNSYEQYF. In DNA form, the CDR3 reads TGTGCCAGCAGCCCCCCTAACTCCTACGAGCAGTACTTC.

The V and J genes are TRBV12-3 or TRBV12-4 and TRBJ2-3, with 10 nucleotides matching TRBD1. The J segment lost 2 bases and the V segment lost 8 bases, leaving 7 bases of the junction unmatched. The CDR3 extends over 15 amino acids. The CDR3 protein is CASADRGLTTDTQYF. The CDR3 DNA sequence: TGTGCCAGCGCGGACAGGGGGTTGACCACAGATACGCAGTATTTT.

CDR3 nucleotides: TGTGCCAGCAGCTTAGAGGGTTTGGGCCCTGAAGCTTTCTTT. Its protein is CASSLEGLGPEAFF. The chain links TRBV7-9 to TRBJ1-1; D is unresolved. The V gene's germline CDR1 is SEHNR and CDR2 FQNEAQ (reference sequence). The CDR3 length is 14 residues. V was cut by 1 base and J by 6 bases, with 12 bases left in between.

The chain carries TRBV5-1 and TRBJ2-7; D is uncertain. The CDR3 has 13 amino acids. Germline V CDR1 and CDR2: SGHRS, YFSETQ. The V and J ends lost 1 base and 5 bases respectively, with 10 bases between them. The CDR3 nucleotides read TGCGCCAGCAGCTTGTTGCCTTCGGACGAGCAGTACTTC. Translating it yields CASSLLPSDEQYF.

This chain joins TRBV20-1 and TRBJ2-7; TRBD2 matches 8 bases. CDR3 length: 15 amino acids. V trimming: 2 bases; J trimming: 10 bases; junction bases outside the gene matches: 16. Germline CDR1 reads DFQATT; CDR2 reads SNEGSKA (reference sequence). CDR3 nucleotide sequence: TGCAGTGCTAGACCGTCGCGGGGGGCCTCTTTCCCCCAGTACTTC. Translation: CSARPSRGASFPQYF.

The chain links TRBV5-1 to TRBJ2-7; maybe TRBD2 (5 bases). V lost 2 bases to trimming and J lost 7 bases, with 19 bases between them. The germline CDR1 and CDR2 sequences are SGHRS and YFSETQ. CDR3 length: 15 amino acids. The CDR3 region is CASSLTADRCNEQYF. The CDR3 DNA reads as TGCGCCAGCAGCTTAACAGCGGACCGTTGCAATGAGCAGTACTTC.

In its sample, this clonotype was seen a few times. The chain employs TRBV5-5 and TRBJ2-7; D not resolved. This CDR3 spans 14 amino acids. Trimming shortened V by 6 bases and J by 4 bases, and 17 bases separated the two germline ends. Germline V lookup: CDR1 SGHKS, CDR2 YYEKEE (reference sequence). DNA for the CDR3: TGTGCCAGCAACGGAATGGGGAAAGGGTACGAGCAGTACTTC. Translated: CASNGMGKGYEQYF.

J is TRBJ1-2 and V is TRBV5-1, with D perhaps matching TRBD1 (6 bases). Trimming took 4 bases from V and 9 from J, leaving 16 bases between them. Germline assignment: CDR1 SGHRS and CDR2 YFSETQ. The CDR3 spans 13 residues. The CDR3 reads CASSPRGGLSYTF. The DNA of the CDR3 is TGCGCCAGCAGCCCCCGGGGGGGCCTCAGCTACACCTTC.